The clone carrying this T cell receptor (beta chain) came up a few times. Its specificity is unknown. These data come from a study of response to subunit inactivated influenza vaccine. Overall study findings and caveats: The authors offered the suggestion that each seasonal influenza vaccination recruits few new T cells.

TCRdb used MiXCR to reprocess the RT-PCR reads, holding one entry per CDR3 protein. Of 650,000 to 800,000 distinct CDR3 sequences detected, more than 11% appear once; the ten largest clones hold 5.5% to 7%. Germline CDR1 reads SEHNR; CDR2 reads FQNEAQ (reference sequence). Trimming took off 3 bases at V and 3 bases at J, with 11 bases between the two ends. This CDR3 comprises 15 residues. Source: PBMCs from blood, taken around 15 days before vaccination. The sequence was obtained from a man in his forties or fifties who received an inactivated influenza vaccine. The genes are TRBV7-9 and TRBJ1-4, with TRBD1 as a possible D gene (5 bases). CDR3 loop: CASSFQGRANEKLFF. As DNA, the CDR3 is TGTGCCAGCAGCTTCCAGGGAAGGGCTAATGAAAAACTGTTTTTT.